Below are 23 T cell receptor beta chains sequenced from a single sample in a study of response to subunit inactivated influenza vaccine. MiXCR was run by TCRdb on the RT-PCR reads, yielding one entry per CDR3 protein. This table has fewer than 250,000 distinct CDR3 sequences, 13% to 15% appearing once. The specimen was CD8+ T cells sorted from PBMCs, collected 5 days after vaccination. The source is a man in his forties or fifties who received an inactivated influenza vaccine.

This clonotype was counted a single time. The V and J genes are TRBV27 and TRBJ2-3; the D gene could be TRBD1 or TRBD2 (5 bases each). This CDR3 region has 15 residues. Germline-derived CDR1 and CDR2 are MNHEY and SMNVEV (reference sequence). V was pared by 5 bases and J by 5 bases, with 17 bases between. The CDR3 protein is CASSLGTGWGDTQYF. The CDR3 DNA is TGTGCCAGCAGTCTCGGGACGGGATGGGGAGATACGCAGTATTTT.

V and J are TRBV7-9 and TRBJ2-5; 10 positions agree with TRBD2. Germline V gene data show CDR1 as SEHNR and CDR2 as FQNEAQ (reference sequence). Trimming removed 2 bases from V and 5 bases from J; junction bases left unmatched: 5. The CDR3 spans 15 residues. The DNA for the CDR3 is TGTGCCAGCAGCTTAAGTAGCGGGGGGCTGGAGACCCAGTACTTC. Residues: CASSLSSGGLETQYF.

The chain recombines TRBV20-1 with TRBJ1-2, with 8 bases aligning to TRBD1. The ends lost 0 bases at V and 3 bases at J; junction bases unmatched: 9. Germline V CDR1 and CDR2: DFQATT, SNEGSKA (reference sequence). This CDR3 has 16 residues. The CDR3 DNA reads as TGCAGTGCTAGAGAAGGTCGGAACAGGGGGGACTATGGCTACACCTTC. Protein product: CSAREGRNRGDYGYTF.

The V and J genes are TRBV7-9 and TRBJ1-6; D unresolved. Germline CDR1 and CDR2: SEHNR and FQNEAQ (reference sequence). The CDR3 extends over 16 amino acids. V lost 4 bases and J lost 14, with 24 bases in between. CDR3 region: CASSYLDTGIRSALHF. The CDR3 DNA is TGTGCCAGCAGCTACTTAGACACTGGAATCCGTTCGGCCCTCCACTTT.

This clonotype was seen a few times. The rearrangement uses TRBV5-1 and TRBJ1-1; D gene uncertain. Trimming removed 0 bases at V and 11 bases at J, with 11 bases between. CDR1 SGHRS and CDR2 YFSETQ come from the germline V gene. The length of the CDR3 is 12 residues. DNA of the CDR3: TGCGCCAGCAGCTTGGATCTGGGCCGGGCTTTCTTT. This codes for CASSLDLGRAFF.

In the case of this clonotype: This may be a read error: a much more frequent sequence differs by one nucleotide. This sequence joins TRBV4-2 and TRBJ2-5, with 10 bases fitting TRBD2. This CDR3 region has 17 residues. Germline CDR1 reads LGHNA; CDR2 reads YNFKEQ. The CDR3 coding sequence is TGTGCCAGCAGCCAAGATCCTAGCGGGAGATCCCCAGAGACCCAGCACTTC. The encoded protein is CASSQDPSGRSPETQHF.

This clonotype was seen a handful of times. The rearrangement links TRBV9 to TRBJ2-7; no firm D call. Trimming removed 3 bases from V and 0 bases from J, with 4 bases in between. This CDR3 is built from 12 residues. CDR1 is SGDLS and CDR2 is YYNGEE in the germline V gene. CDR3: CASSGVSYEQYF. The CDR3 DNA follows: TGTGCCAGCAGCGGGGTCTCCTACGAGCAGTACTTC.

This clonotype was detected a few times. The chain has TRBV20-1 and TRBJ2-1, with TRBD1 identical over 7 bases. Trimming removed 0 bases from V and 10 bases from J; junction bases left unmatched: 3. Germline CDR1 DFQATT, CDR2 SNEGSKA (reference sequence). The CDR3 extends over 12 amino acids. This CDR3 is CSARDQGEEQFF. The CDR3 DNA is TGCAGTGCTAGAGATCAGGGGGAGGAGCAGTTCTTC.

This clonotype was detected only a few times. The J gene is TRBJ2-2, the V gene TRBV20-1, with 7 bases aligning to TRBD2. Germline V gives CDR1 DFQATT, CDR2 SNEGSKA (reference sequence). The CDR3 has 16 residues. V lost 3 bases to trimming and J lost 6 bases; unmatched junction nucleotides: 13. CDR3 amino acids: CSARLADTSVAGELFF. DNA of the CDR3: TGCAGTGCTAGGTTGGCCGATACTAGCGTAGCCGGGGAGCTGTTTTTT.

This clonotype was recorded at least ten times. This chain links TRBV6-5 with TRBJ1-2; 10 bases match TRBD1. V was clipped by 4 bases and J by 8 bases; unmatched bases: 10. The CDR3 contains 15 residues. Germline V gene sequence: CDR1 MNHEY, CDR2 SVGAGI. CDR3 sequence reads: CASSLTGTGARGYTF. DNA for the CDR3: TGTGCCAGCAGTTTGACCGGGACAGGGGCTCGGGGCTACACCTTC.

The chain joins TRBV11-2 to TRBJ2-2; D tentatively reads TRBD1 or TRBD2 (5 bases each). CDR3 size: 15 residues. Trimming took off 0 bases at V and 3 bases at J, with 8 bases between the two ends. CDR1 is SGHAT and CDR2 is FQNNGV in the germline V gene. This chain's CDR3 is CASSLEGRYTGELFF. DNA of the CDR3: TGTGCCAGCAGCTTAGAGGGACGGTACACCGGGGAGCTGTTTTTT. Full variable domain (outside the CDR3, taken from reference TRBV11-2 and TRBJ2-2): EAGVAQSPRYKIIEKRQSVAFWCNPISGHATLYWYQQILGQGPKLLIQFQNNGVVDDSQLPKDRFSAERLKGVDSTLKIQPAKLEDSAVYLCASSLEGRYTGELFFGEGSRLTVL.

The chain couples TRBV29-1 to TRBJ2-1; 8 nucleotides match TRBD1. Trimming removed 6 bases from V and 0 bases from J; junction bases left unmatched: 4. CDR3 size: 14 residues. The germline V gene has CDR1 SQVTM and CDR2 ANQGSEA. This CDR3 reads CSVDRESSYNEQFF. As DNA, the CDR3 is TGCAGCGTGGACAGGGAGAGCTCCTACAATGAGCAGTTCTTC.

The chain carries TRBV5-5 and TRBJ1-3, with D possibly matching TRBD1 (5 bases). The CDR3 runs to 15 residues. V was pared by 4 bases and J by 4 bases, with 15 bases between. Germline CDR1 SGHKS, CDR2 YYEKEE (reference sequence). This chain's CDR3 is CASSPTSTAGNTIYF. The CDR3 DNA reads TGTGCCAGCAGCCCGACTTCGACAGCCGGAAACACCATATATTTT.

The genes are TRBV20-1 and TRBJ2-1; 10 bases agree with TRBD2. V was pared by 0 bases and J by 7 bases, with 9 bases of the junction left unmatched. This CDR3 is built from 16 residues. Germline V gives CDR1 DFQATT, CDR2 SNEGSKA (reference sequence). The CDR3 loop is CSAREPSGGDWNEQFF. In DNA form, the CDR3 reads TGCAGTGCTAGAGAACCCAGCGGGGGGGACTGGAATGAGCAGTTCTTC.

Ten or more counts support this clonotype. The chain recombines TRBV13 with TRBJ2-1; 9 nucleotides align to TRBD1. This CDR3 comprises 16 residues. After removal of 2 bases from V and 5 bases from J, the junction contained 7 bases not matched to a gene. Germline-derived CDR1 and CDR2 are PRHDT and FYEKMQ (reference sequence). Here the CDR3 DNA reads TGTGCCAGCAGCTTACAGGGACAGGGACGGGACAATGAGCAGTTCTTC. It specifies CASSLQGQGRDNEQFF.

In this sample, this clonotype turned up many times. CDR3 DNA: TGTGCCAGCAACCACACTGCTACCCAGTACTTC. This codes for CASNHTATQYF. The rearrangement links TRBV12-3 or TRBV12-4 to TRBJ2-5; D unclear. The CDR3 loop spans 11 amino acids. Trimming took 7 bases from V and 8 from J, leaving 11 bases between them.

On this clonotype itself: The final CDR3 position lacks the conserved phenylalanine or tryptophan, pointing to a likely read error. The V call is TRBV2, the J call TRBJ2-5; D gene uncertain. Germline CDR1 is SNHLY and CDR2 is FYNNEI. Deletions cut 6 bases from V and 1 base from J, with 15 bases between. The CDR3 is 15 amino acids. The CDR3 DNA reads as TGTGCCAGCAGATTGGACCCAGCCGCCCAAGAGACCCAGTACTTG. The encoded protein is CASRLDPAAQETQYL.

Written as DNA, the CDR3 is TGCGCCAGCAGCCAAGAGCGCACTTTAGGCACCTACGAGCAGTACTTC. Translated: CASSQERTLGTYEQYF. The rearrangement joins TRBV4-3 to TRBJ2-7; D uncertain. Germline CDR1 LGHNA, CDR2 YSLEER. There are 16 residues in the CDR3. With 0 bases removed from V and 2 bases from J, the gap between germline ends came to 14 bases.

This rearrangement joins TRBV7-2 to TRBJ2-2; possibly TRBD2 for D (6 bases). The CDR3 loop spans 17 amino acids. The germline V gene has CDR1 SGHTA and CDR2 FQGNSA. Trimming removed 1 base at V and 1 base at J, with 13 bases between. This chain's CDR3 is CASSLGAGNLNTGELFF. Here the CDR3 DNA reads TGTGCCAGCAGCTTAGGGGCGGGGAACCTGAACACCGGGGAGCTGTTTTTT.

In its sample, this clonotype was seen a few times. The rearrangement joins TRBV4-1 to TRBJ2-7, with 13 positions matching TRBD2. The V segment lost 1 base and the J segment 4 bases; nucleotides outside the gene matches: 4. The CDR3 has 16 residues. Germline assignment: CDR1 MGHRA and CDR2 YSYEKL. In nucleotides, the CDR3 is TGCGCCAGCAGCCAAGGGACTAGCGGGGGCCTGTACGAGCAGTACTTC. The encoded protein is CASSQGTSGGLYEQYF.

This clonotype was seen a few times. J is TRBJ2-3 and V is TRBV27, with 7 nucleotides matching TRBD1. This CDR3 comprises 15 residues. The V gene's germline CDR1 is MNHEY and CDR2 SMNVEV (reference sequence). Trimming cost V 7 bases and J 2 bases; bases outside gene matches: 9. The CDR3 coding sequence is TGTGCCAGCACCCGAACAGGGGACCCCACAGATACGCAGTATTTT. This gives the protein CASTRTGDPTDTQYF.

The chain links TRBV20-1 to TRBJ2-3, with TRBD2 matching 7 bases. The trim removed 3 bases at V and 2 bases at J, leaving 5 bases unmatched. Germline V lookup: CDR1 DFQATT, CDR2 SNEGSKA (reference sequence). The CDR3 is made up of 14 amino acids. In DNA, the CDR3 is TGCAGTGCTAGGCTGAGCGGGACCACAGATACGCAGTATTTT. Encoded protein: CSARLSGTTDTQYF.

The rearrangement uses TRBV5-1 and TRBJ2-7; possibly TRBD1 for D (5 bases). The germline gives CDR1 SGHRS, CDR2 YFSETQ. The germline V and J ends were trimmed by 4 bases and 0 bases, with 11 bases remaining between them. The CDR3 sequence is 14 residues long. The CDR3 DNA reads TGCGCCAGCAGCGAGGACATCTCCTCCTACGAGCAGTACTTC. Protein product: CASSEDISSYEQYF.